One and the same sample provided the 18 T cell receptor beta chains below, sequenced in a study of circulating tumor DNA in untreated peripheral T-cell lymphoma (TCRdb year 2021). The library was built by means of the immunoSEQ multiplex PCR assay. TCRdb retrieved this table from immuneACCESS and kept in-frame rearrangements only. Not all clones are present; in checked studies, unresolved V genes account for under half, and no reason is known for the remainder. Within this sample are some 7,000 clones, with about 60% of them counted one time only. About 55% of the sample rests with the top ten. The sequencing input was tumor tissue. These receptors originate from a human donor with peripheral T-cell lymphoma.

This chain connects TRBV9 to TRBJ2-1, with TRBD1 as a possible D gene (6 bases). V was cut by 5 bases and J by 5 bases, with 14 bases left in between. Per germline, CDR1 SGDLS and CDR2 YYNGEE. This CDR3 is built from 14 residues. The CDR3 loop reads CASSEGQSNNEQFF. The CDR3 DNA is TGTGCCAGCAGTGAAGGACAGAGCAACAATGAGCAGTTCTTC.

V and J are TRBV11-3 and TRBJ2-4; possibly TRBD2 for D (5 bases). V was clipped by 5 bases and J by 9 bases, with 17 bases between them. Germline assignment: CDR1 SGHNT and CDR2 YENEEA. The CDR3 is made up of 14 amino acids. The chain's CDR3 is CASSPNRGRGIQYF. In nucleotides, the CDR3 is TGTGCCAGCAGCCCAAACCGAGGTCGGGGCATTCAGTACTTC.

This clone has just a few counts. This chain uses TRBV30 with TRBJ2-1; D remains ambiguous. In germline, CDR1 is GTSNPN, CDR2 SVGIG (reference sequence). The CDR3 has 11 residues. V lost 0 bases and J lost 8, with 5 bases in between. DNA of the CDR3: TGTGCCTGGAGTGTACTGGATGAGCAGTTCTTC. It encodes CAWSVLDEQFF.

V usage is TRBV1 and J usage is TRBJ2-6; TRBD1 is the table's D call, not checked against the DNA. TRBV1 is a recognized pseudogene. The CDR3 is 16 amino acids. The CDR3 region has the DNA TGCGCCAGCAGCCAAGATCATACAGCTGGGGCCAACGTCCTGACTTTC. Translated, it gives CASSQDHTAGANVLTF.

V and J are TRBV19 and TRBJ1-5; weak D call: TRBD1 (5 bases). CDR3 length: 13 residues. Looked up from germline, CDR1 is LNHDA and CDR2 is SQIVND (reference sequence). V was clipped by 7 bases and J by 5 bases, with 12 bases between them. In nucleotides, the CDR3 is TGTGCCAGTAATGAAGGGGTCGATCAGCCCCAGCATTTT. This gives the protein CASNEGVDQPQHF.

CDR3 bases: TGTGCCAGCAGTTACGCACTCGGGAGCCCCTACAATGAGCAGTTCTTC. Translated, it gives CASSYALGSPYNEQFF. The chain is built from TRBV6-8 and TRBJ2-1; a weak D match, TRBD2 (6 bases). Per the germline V gene, CDR1 is MNHGY and CDR2 is SAAAGT. The length of the CDR3 is 16 residues. V was pared by 2 bases and J by 2 bases, with 13 bases between.

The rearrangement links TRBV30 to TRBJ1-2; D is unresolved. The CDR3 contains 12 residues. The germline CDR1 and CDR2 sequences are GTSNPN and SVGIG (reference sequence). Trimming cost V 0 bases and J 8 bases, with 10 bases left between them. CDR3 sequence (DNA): TGTGCCTGGAGTGTACACCACGACGGCTACACCTTC. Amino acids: CAWSVHHDGYTF.

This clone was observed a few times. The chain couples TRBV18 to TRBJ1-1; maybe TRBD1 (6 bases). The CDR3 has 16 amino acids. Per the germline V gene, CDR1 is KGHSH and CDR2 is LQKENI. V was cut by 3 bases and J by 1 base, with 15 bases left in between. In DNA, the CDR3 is TGTGCCAGCTCACCTGTTCAGGGGCGCAGGAACACTGAAGCTTTCTTT. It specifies CASSPVQGRRNTEAFF. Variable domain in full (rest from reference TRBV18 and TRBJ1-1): NAGVMQNPRHLVRRRGQEARLRCSPMKGHSHVYWYRQLPEEGLKFMVYLQKENIIDESGMPKERFSAEFPKEGPSILRIQQVVRGDSAAYFCASSPVQGRRNTEAFFGQGTRLTVV.

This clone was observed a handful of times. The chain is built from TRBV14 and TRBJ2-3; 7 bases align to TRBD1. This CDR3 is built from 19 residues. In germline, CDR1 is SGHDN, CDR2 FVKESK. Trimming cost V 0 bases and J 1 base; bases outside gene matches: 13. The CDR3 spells CASSQERDREQVCTDTQYF. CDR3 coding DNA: TGTGCCAGCAGCCAAGAGAGGGACAGAGAGCAGGTATGCACAGATACGCAGTATTTT.

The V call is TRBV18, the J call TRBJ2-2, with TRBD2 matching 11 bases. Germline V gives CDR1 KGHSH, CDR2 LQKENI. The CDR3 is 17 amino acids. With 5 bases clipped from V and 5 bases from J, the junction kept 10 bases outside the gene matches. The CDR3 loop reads CASSFHPGTSGTGELFF. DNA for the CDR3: TGTGCCAGCTCATTTCACCCCGGGACTAGCGGAACCGGGGAGCTGTTTTTT.

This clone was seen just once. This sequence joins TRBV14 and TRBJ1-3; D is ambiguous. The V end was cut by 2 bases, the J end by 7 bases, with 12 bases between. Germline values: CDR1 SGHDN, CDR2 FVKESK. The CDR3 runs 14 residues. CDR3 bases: TGTGCCAGCAGCCAACCACCTCACGGTAACACCATATATTTT. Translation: CASSQPPHGNTIYF.

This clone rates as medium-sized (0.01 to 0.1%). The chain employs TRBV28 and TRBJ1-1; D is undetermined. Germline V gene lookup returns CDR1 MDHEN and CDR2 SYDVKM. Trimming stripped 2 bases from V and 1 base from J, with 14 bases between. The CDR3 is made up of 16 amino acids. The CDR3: CASSLIPPPANTEAFF. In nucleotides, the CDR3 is TGTGCCAGCAGTTTAATCCCCCCGCCGGCGAACACTGAAGCTTTCTTT.

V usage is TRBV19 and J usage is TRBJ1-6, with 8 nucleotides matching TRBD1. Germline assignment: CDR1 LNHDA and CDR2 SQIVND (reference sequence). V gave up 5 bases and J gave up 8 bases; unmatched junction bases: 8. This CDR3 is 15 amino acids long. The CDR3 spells CASSFTGGSDSPLHF. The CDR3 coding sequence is TGTGCCAGTAGTTTTACAGGGGGATCAGATTCACCCCTCCACTTT.

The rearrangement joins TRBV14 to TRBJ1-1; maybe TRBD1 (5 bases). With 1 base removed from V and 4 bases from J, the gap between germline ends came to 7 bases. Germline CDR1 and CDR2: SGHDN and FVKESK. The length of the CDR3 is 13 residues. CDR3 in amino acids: CASSQVRGTEAFF. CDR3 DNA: TGTGCCAGCAGCCAAGTAAGGGGCACTGAAGCTTTCTTT.

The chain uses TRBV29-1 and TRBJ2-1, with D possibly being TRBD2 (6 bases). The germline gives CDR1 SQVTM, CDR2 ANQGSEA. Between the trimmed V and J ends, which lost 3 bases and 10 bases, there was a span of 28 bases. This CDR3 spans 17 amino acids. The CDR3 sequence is CSVEGGRGTASLEEQFF. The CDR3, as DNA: TGCAGCGTTGAGGGGGGKCGGGGGACGGCTAGTCTAGAAGAGCAGTTCTTC.

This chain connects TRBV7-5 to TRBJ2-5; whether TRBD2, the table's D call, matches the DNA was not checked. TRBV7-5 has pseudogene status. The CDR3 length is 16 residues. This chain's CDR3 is CASSSPLAGVGETQYF. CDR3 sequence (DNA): TGTGCCAGCAGCTCGCCACTAGCGGGGGTAGGGGAGACCCAGTACTTC.

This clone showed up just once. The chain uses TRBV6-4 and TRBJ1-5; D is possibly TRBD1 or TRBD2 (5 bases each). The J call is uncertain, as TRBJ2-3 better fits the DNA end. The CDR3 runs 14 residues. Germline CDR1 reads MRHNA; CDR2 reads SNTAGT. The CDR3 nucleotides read TGTGCCAGCAGTAACCGGGACCACAATCAGCCCCAGTATTTT. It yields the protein CASSNRDHNQPQYF.

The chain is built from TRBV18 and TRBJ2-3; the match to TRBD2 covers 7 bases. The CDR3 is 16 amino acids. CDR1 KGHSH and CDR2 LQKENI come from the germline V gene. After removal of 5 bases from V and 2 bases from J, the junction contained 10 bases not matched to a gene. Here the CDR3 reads CASSSRAGVDTDTQYF. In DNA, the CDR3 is TGTGCCAGCTCATCTCGGGCGGGAGTGGACACAGATACGCAGTATTTT.